The following is a T cell receptor beta chain sequence with its context. This sample is drawn from a study of blood T cell repertoires in COVID-19. Study as a whole: Donors in the United States, Italy and Spain gave samples during acute or convalescent COVID-19. In each case, the material was cDNA or gDNA derived from T cells, B-cell-depleted T cells, or PBMCs.

The CDR3 is 18 amino acids. Between the trimmed V and J ends, which lost 0 bases and 7 bases, there was a span of 23 bases. Germline V gene lookup returns CDR1 SGDLS and CDR2 YYNGEE. The authors' processing: Reference gene primer amplification in the assay estimated nucleated cell counts. Using immunoSEQ multiplex PCR, the repertoire was profiled, and TCRdb retains in-frame clones only, with some absent. V, J and clone size are taken as reported in that table, and D and trimming were inferred from the DNA itself. The sample lists around 150,000 clones; 75% to 85% were seen once. The sample taken for sequencing was peripheral blood. The rearrangement uses TRBV9 and TRBJ2-1, with a tentative D call TRBD2 (8 bases). The receptor was isolated from a man between 60 and 75 years old with acute or convalescent COVID-19. CDR3 protein: CASSVDPAGAGGRNEQFF. In DNA, the CDR3 is TGTGCCAGCAGCGTAGATCCAGCGGGAGCAGGGGGTCGGAATGAGCAGTTCTTC.